Listed below are T cell receptor beta chains from one sample, sequenced in a study of cytomegalovirus exposure and HLA in healthy donors. Libraries were prepared by immunoSEQ multiplex PCR; TCRdb keeps only in-frame clonotypes and omits some of them. The sample records under 250,000 clones, around nine tenths being singletons. The sequenced sample consisted of PBMCs. All receptors come from a woman aged 18-29 years in good health and CMV-seropositive. The CDR3 runs from the conserved cysteine through the conserved F or W. D genes are given only for firm matches. Size is stated for part of the rows, as once, few or many counts, or as a class when the clone is expanded.

V	size	J	D	CDR3	DNA
TRBV11-1	few	TRBJ1-1	-	CASSFRVTEAFF	TGTGCCAGCAGCTTTCGGGTGACTGAAGCTTTCTTT
TRBV7-2	-	TRBJ2-1	TRBD2	CASSPYLAGGLRGEQFF	TGTGCCAGCAGCCCCTATTTAGCGGGAGGGTTACGTGGTGAGCAGTTCTTC
TRBV18	-	TRBJ2-1	-	CASSPYSNEQFF	TGTGCCAGCTCACCCTACTCTAATGAGCAGTTCTTC
TRBV30	once	TRBJ1-3	-	CAWSVPETSVGNTIYF	TGTGCCTGGAGTGTACCCGAGACTTCTGTTGGAAACACCATATATTTT
TRBV30	-	TRBJ2-3	-	CAGAGGDSTDTQYF	TGTGCCGGTGCGGGCGGGGACAGCACAGATACGCAGTATTTT
TRBV5-4	-	TRBJ2-3	TRBD1	CASSLGTGGWDTQYF	TGTGCCAGCAGCCTAGGGACAGGGGGCTGGGATACGCAGTATTTT
TRBV6-1	once	TRBJ1-2	TRBD1	CASSEADRVGGYTF	TGTGCCAGCAGTGAAGCTGACAGGGTGGGTGGCTACACCTTC
TRBV27	-	TRBJ2-5	TRBD1	CASSPDRVRVGETQYF	TGTGCCAGCAGCCCGGACAGGGTGCGGGTGGGTGAGACCCAGTACTTC
TRBV2	-	TRBJ1-1	TRBD1	CASSGQGARTEAFF	TGTGCCAGCAGTGGACAGGGGGCCCGCACTGAAGCTTTCTTT
TRBV9	-	TRBJ1-2	-	CASSLLSGGRNYGYTF	TGTGCCAGCAGCCTTTTAAGCGGGGGGAGGAACTATGGCTACACCTTC
TRBV27	-	TRBJ1-4	TRBD1	CASRTGGNEKLFF	TGTGCCAGCCGGACAGGGGGCAATGAAAAACTGTTTTTT
TRBV6-1	-	TRBJ2-7	TRBD1	CASSEDGTDFYEQYF	TGTGCCAGCAGTGAAGACGGGACAGATTTCTACGAGCAGTACTTC
TRBV15	-	TRBJ2-1	TRBD1	CATSRSGQVNWDEQFF	TGTGCCACCAGCAGGTCGGGACAGGTGAACTGGGATGAGCAGTTCTTC
TRBV6-5	-	TRBJ1-5	-	CASRQGGNQPQHF	TGTGCCAGCAGACAGGGAGGCAATCAGCCCCAGCATTTT
TRBV9	-	TRBJ2-3	-	CASSPRLKTDADTQYF	TGTGCCAGCAGCCCCCGCCTCAAGACTGATGCAGATACGCAGTATTTT
TRBV28	-	TRBJ2-7	TRBD1	CASSLVQGTYEQYF	TGTGCCAGCAGTTTGGTACAGGGGACCTACGAGCAGTACTTC
TRBV5-4	-	TRBJ1-5	-	CASSLDKRGQPQHF	TGTGCCAGCAGCTTGGATAAGCGCGGGCAGCCCCAGCATTTT
TRBV7-2	once	TRBJ2-1	TRBD1	CASSARTGSGYNEQFF	TGTGCCAGCAGCGCCCGGACAGGGTCTGGGTACAATGAGCAGTTCTTC
TRBV14	-	TRBJ2-7	TRBD1	CASSPVGPGTGFYEQYF	TGTGCCAGCAGCCCAGTCGGCCCCGGGACAGGGTTCTACGAGCAGTACTTC
TRBV9	once	TRBJ2-1	-	CASSVGEPEQFF	TGTGCCAGCAGCGTAGGAGAACCCGAGCAGTTCTTC
TRBV7-8	-	TRBJ1-2	-	CASSLAPGEGVGYGYTF	TGTGCCAGCAGCTTAGCCCCCGGGGAGGGGGTAGGCTATGGCTACACCTTC
TRBV10-1	few	TRBJ1-1	-	CASSDLDRGTFF	TGCGCCAGCAGTGACCTGGACAGAGGGACTTTCTTT
TRBV15	-	TRBJ2-1	TRBD2	CATSSVRGTFGLDDEQFF	TGTGCCACCAGCAGCGTCCGCGGGACGTTTGGACTAGACGATGAGCAGTTCTTC
TRBV30	many	TRBJ2-4	TRBD1	CAWRTDGTGGNIQYF	TGTGCCTGGAGGACCGATGGGACAGGGGGAAACATTCAGTACTTC
TRBV6-5	-	TRBJ1-5	-	CASSQGYSNQPQHF	TGTGCCAGCAGTCAGGGGTATAGCAATCAGCCCCAGCATTTT
TRBV18	-	TRBJ2-1	-	CASSILGGEDEQFF	TGTGCCAGCTCGATCCTTGGCGGGGAGGATGAGCAGTTCTTC
TRBV28	-	TRBJ1-1	-	CASSPLRRNTEAFF	TGTGCCAGCAGTCCCCTGCGAAGGAACACTGAAGCTTTCTTT
TRBV29-1	-	TRBJ2-5	TRBD2	CSVPTLLAGVRRGQETQYF	TGCAGCGTCCCTACCCTACTAGCGGGAGTTCGCAGGGGGCAAGAGACCCAGTACTTC